This T cell receptor beta chain originates from a study of vaccination effects on CD4 cells after COVID-19. Study-wide background: Each participant was given two doses of one vaccine (BNT162b2 or mRNA-1273).

TCRdb's table, derived via immunoSEQ multiplex PCR, lists solely in-frame clones and lacks some. The sample shows 20,000 or so clones, around 74% of them seen only once. Under the ViraFEST assay, PBMC were stimulated with viral peptide pools so that antigen-specific CD4+ T cells expanded. Sequencing was performed afterwards. Investigators separated out CD4+ T cells once around 9 days of culture had passed. The person was diagnosed with PCR-confirmed SARS-CoV-2 infection between March and December 2020. The ends were cut back, 0 bases at V and 5 bases at J, with 10 bases in the middle. The length of the CDR3 is 13 residues. Germline CDR1 and CDR2: GTSNPN and SVGIG (reference sequence). On this clone itself: Its antigen is unknown.

The sequence derives from a human donor who had a prior SARS-CoV-2 infection. The chain combines TRBV30 with TRBJ2-5; D is uncertain. The sample in question was CD4+ T cells from PBMCs cultured with SARS-CoV-2 spike peptides, obtained before COVID-19 vaccination. The CDR3 sequence: CAWSVRVRETQYF. In nucleotides, the CDR3 is TGTGCCTGGAGTGTCCGGGTCCGGGAGACCCAGTACTTC.